This T cell receptor beta chain was observed in a study of shared clonotypes between healthy human individuals. Naive CD8 cells lacked CD45RO and underwent positive selection for CCR7, leaving out terminally differentiated effector memory CD45RA+ cells. The CDR3 covers 15 residues. Looked up from germline, CDR1 is LNHDA and CDR2 is SQIVND (reference sequence). The V gene end was trimmed by 5 bases and the J gene end by 7 bases; junction bases not matched to a gene: 9. Only in-frame clones appear in the TCRdb table, and some are missing; sequencing was by immunoSEQ multiplex PCR. Of approximately 810,000 clones in the sample, roughly 92% were seen once.

The chain couples TRBV19 to TRBJ2-1; 9 positions match TRBD2. This TCR was recovered from a young man in good health. The sample taken for sequencing was naive CD8+ T cells sorted from blood. CDR3 DNA sequence: TGTGCCAGTAGTCTTAGCGGGAGTAACGTGAATGAGCAGTTCTTC. As protein: CASSLSGSNVNEQFF. Looking up the rest from reference TRBV19 and TRBJ2-1 gives the full variable domain: DGGITQSPKYLFRKEGQNVTLSCEQNLNHDAMYWYRQDPGQGLRLIYYSQIVNDFQKGDIAEGYSVSREKKESFPLTVTSAQKNPTAFYLCASSLSGSNVNEQFFGPGTRLTVL.